This T cell receptor (beta chain) was captured by sequencing in a study of blood T cell repertoires in COVID-19. The CDR3 is 15 amino acids. The V gene end was trimmed by 2 bases and the J gene end by 8 bases; junction bases not matched to a gene: 10. In germline, CDR1 is SNHLY, CDR2 FYNNEI. Methods used by the authors: By means of reference gene primer amplification, nucleated cell counts were estimated. Generated by immunoSEQ multiplex PCR, the TCRdb table keeps only in-frame clones and is missing some. V and J calls and clone size come straight from that table; D and trimming were deduced from the DNA. The sample carries 85,000 to 110,000 clones, approximately 86% recorded once.

Input material: peripheral blood. The TCR sequence derives from a human donor in a cohort sampled during active COVID-19. The chain carries TRBV2 and TRBJ1-2; 8 bases are shared with TRBD1. In nucleotides, the CDR3 is TGTGCCAGCAGTGAAAGGACAGGGTCATTTTGGGGCTACACCTTC. Its translation is CASSERTGSFWGYTF.